The 2 T cell receptor beta chains listed next were all sequenced from one sample in a study of identical twins. TCRdb re-analysed the 5' RACE reads in MiXCR, keeping a single row per CDR3 protein. This sample carries 510,000 or so distinct CDR3 sequences, nearly 15% of them seen once, and the ten largest clones take nearly 0.45%. The same specimen was also included in a second study, on yellow fever vaccine responses in identical twins.

Sequences were obtained from CD4+ T cells sorted from blood. The origin of the receptors is a woman between 18 and 29 years old in good health.

The genes are TRBV14 and TRBJ2-7; 9 positions agree with TRBD2. Unmatched junction bases numbered 3, after V lost 4 bases and J lost 2 bases. There are 14 residues in the CDR3. Germline V gene data show CDR1 as SGHDN and CDR2 as FVKESK. As DNA, the CDR3 is TGTGCCAGCAGCCGCGCTAGCGGGACCTACGAGCAGTACTTC. Protein sequence: CASSRASGTYEQYF.

The V call is TRBV20-1, the J call TRBJ2-1; tentatively, D is TRBD1 (5 bases). CDR3 length: 12 amino acids. V lost 2 bases to trimming and J lost 9 bases, with 11 bases between them. The V gene's germline CDR1 is DFQATT and CDR2 SNEGSKA (reference sequence). The CDR3 sequence: CSARNQQGEQFF. In nucleotides, the CDR3 is TGCAGTGCTAGAAATCAGCAGGGTGAGCAGTTCTTC.